The 14 T cell receptor beta chains given below trace back to one sample, sequenced in a study of cytomegalovirus exposure and HLA in healthy donors. Primers included in the PCR were 60 Vbeta and 13 Jbeta primers. Assay used: immunoSEQ multiplex PCR; TCRdb lists only in-frame clones, some missing. The table has over 100,000 clones, about 80% seen once. Sequencing was done on a sample of PBMCs. Every receptor here comes from a woman aged 40 to 49 in good health and CMV-seropositive.

The rearrangement uses TRBV6-1 and TRBJ1-1, with D possibly TRBD1 on 5 matching bases. Trimming took off 7 bases at V and 5 bases at J, with 23 bases between the two ends. CDR1 and CDR2 from the germline V gene are MNHNS and SASEGT. This CDR3 comprises 16 residues. CDR3 sequence reads: CASNEGLWGRRTEAFF. CDR3 nucleotides: TGTGCCAGCAATGAGGGGCTATGGGGGAGGAGGACTGAAGCTTTCTTT.

The chain combines TRBV5-1 with TRBJ2-1; 11 bases are shared with TRBD1. Germline values: CDR1 SGHRS, CDR2 YFSETQ. The CDR3 spans 15 residues. After removal of 3 bases from V and 14 bases from J, the junction contained 13 bases not matched to a gene. CDR3 amino acids: CASSSTPGQGDGEFF. In DNA, the CDR3 is TGCGCCAGCAGCTCGACCCCGGGACAGGGGGACGGGGAGTTCTTC. The full variable domain, completed using reference TRBV5-1 and TRBJ2-1, is KAGVTQTPRYLIKTRGQQVTLSCSPISGHRSVSWYQQTPGQGLQFLFEYFSETQRNKGNFPGRFSGRQFSNSRSEMNVSTLELGDSALYLCASSSTPGQGDGEFFGPGTRLTVL.

The chain employs TRBV6-6 and TRBJ1-2, with D maybe TRBD1 (6 bases). This CDR3 contains 13 residues. Trimming cost V 6 bases and J 4 bases, with 12 bases left between them. Germline loops: CDR1 MNHNY, CDR2 SVGAGI (reference sequence). CDR3 DNA: TGTGCCAGCAGCCTCTCGGACAGCTATGGCTACACCTTC. Its translation is CASSLSDSYGYTF.

This chain uses TRBV5-8 with TRBJ1-1; tentative D call: TRBD1 (6 bases). Germline CDR1 reads SGHTS; CDR2 reads YDEGEE. The CDR3 runs to 13 residues. V shed 4 bases and J shed 8 bases, with 15 bases lying between them. In nucleotides, the CDR3 is TGTGCCAGCAGCCGATCGCTCGGGACAGAAGCTTTCTTT. Encoded protein: CASSRSLGTEAFF.

J is TRBJ1-5 and V is TRBV6-5; D ambiguous. Trimming stripped 6 bases from V and 0 bases from J, with 6 bases between. The CDR3 has 13 residues. Germline values: CDR1 MNHEY, CDR2 SVGAGI. The DNA for the CDR3 is TGTGCCAGCAGCTATGATAGCAATCAGCCCCAGCATTTT. Amino acid sequence: CASSYDSNQPQHF.

In its sample, this clone was seen once. This rearrangement joins TRBV5-6 to TRBJ2-7; 7 bases are a match to TRBD2. Germline CDR1 is SGHDT and CDR2 is YYEEEE. The trim removed 0 bases at V and 6 bases at J, leaving 6 bases unmatched. The CDR3 has 14 residues. This CDR3 reads CASSLDRLAVEQYF. For the CDR3, the DNA is TGTGCCAGCAGCTTGGATCGACTAGCCGTCGAGCAGTACTTC.

This chain uses TRBV9 with TRBJ2-3; 8 positions agree with TRBD2. The length of the CDR3 is 17 residues. V was pared by 0 bases and J by 6 bases, with 12 bases of the junction left unmatched. Germline V gives CDR1 SGDLS, CDR2 YYNGEE. CDR3 nucleotides: TGTGCCAGCAGCGTAGCCATCCTCGGGACTAGTGTTGATACGCAGTATTTT. Its translation is CASSVAILGTSVDTQYF.

This sequence joins TRBV5-1 and TRBJ1-1; D unresolved. Germline V gives CDR1 SGHRS, CDR2 YFSETQ. This CDR3 is built from 15 residues. V gave up 1 base and J gave up 6 bases, with 16 bases separating them. CDR3 nucleotide sequence: TGCGCCAGCAGCTTGCTAACAAACTTGGGAGCTGAAGCTTTCTTT. This codes for CASSLLTNLGAEAFF.

The chain joins TRBV2 to TRBJ2-3; 11 bases map to TRBD2. V was clipped by 7 bases and J by 5 bases; unmatched bases: 11. Germline-derived CDR1 and CDR2 are SNHLY and FYNNEI. This CDR3 spans 16 amino acids. CDR3 residues: CASTDRLAGGVDTQYF. The CDR3 nucleotides read TGTGCCAGCACCGACCGGCTAGCGGGGGGAGTAGATACGCAGTATTTT.

This clone was picked up one time. The chain uses TRBV30 and TRBJ1-4; 7 positions match TRBD1. Germline trimming cut 5 bases from V and 8 bases from J; bases unmatched to any gene: 14. CDR1 is GTSNPN, CDR2 SVGIG, per germline (reference sequence). The length of the CDR3 is 15 residues. The chain's CDR3 is CAWGKRQGLGEKLFF. The CDR3 DNA follows: TGTGCCTGGGGTAAAAGACAGGGACTTGGGGAAAAACTGTTTTTT.

This clone was counted once. The V and J genes are TRBV6-6 and TRBJ1-2; 9 bases line up with TRBD1. The CDR3 covers 15 residues. CDR1 MNHNY and CDR2 SVGAGI come from the germline V gene (reference sequence). The V and J ends lost 0 bases and 5 bases, in that order; junction bases with no gene match: 4. The CDR3 loop reads CASSYSLGQGYGYTF. The CDR3 DNA sequence: TGTGCCAGCAGTTACTCGCTTGGACAGGGGTATGGCTACACCTTC.

This rearrangement joins TRBV19 to TRBJ1-3, with D unclear. CDR3 length: 13 residues. Per the germline V gene, CDR1 is LNHDA and CDR2 is SQIVND (reference sequence). V was clipped by 3 bases and J by 4 bases, with 7 bases between them. This CDR3 is CASSIVQGNTIYF. Written as DNA, the CDR3 is TGTGCCAGTAGTATCGTCCAGGGAAACACCATATATTTT.

This chain links TRBV19 with TRBJ1-6; D may be TRBD1 (6 bases). This CDR3 has 15 residues. Germline V gene data show CDR1 as LNHDA and CDR2 as SQIVND (reference sequence). V was clipped by 5 bases and J by 7 bases, with 15 bases between them. CDR3 sequence: CASSAGQNLNSPLHF. The DNA of the CDR3 is TGTGCCAGTAGTGCCGGACAGAACCTCAATTCACCCCTCCACTTT.

V usage is TRBV5-4 and J usage is TRBJ2-7; possible D gene TRBD2, 5 bases. Germline V gene sequence: CDR1 SGHNT, CDR2 YYREEE (reference sequence). This CDR3 has 15 amino acids. V was shortened by 4 bases and J by 5 bases, with 19 bases between the two germline ends. This CDR3 is CASSMKQSGNHEQYF. CDR3 coding DNA: TGTGCCAGCAGCATGAAACAGTCCGGGAATCACGAGCAGTACTTC.